The 13 T cell receptor beta chains reported below all come from one sample, sequenced in a study of cytomegalovirus exposure and HLA in healthy donors. The study ran its PCR with 60 Vbeta and 13 Jbeta primers. TCRdb keeps only in-frame clones here, not all; method: immunoSEQ multiplex PCR. The sample lists about 85,000 clones, roughly 80% seen once, with 32% in the top ten. The sequenced sample was PBMCs. These receptor sequences come from a man aged 50-60 years in good health and CMV-seropositive.

This chain joins TRBV18 and TRBJ1-2; TRBD1 agrees at 7 bases. J gave up 6 bases and V 5 bases, and 6 bases lay outside the gene matches. The length of the CDR3 is 13 residues. Looked up from germline, CDR1 is KGHSH and CDR2 is LQKENI. Here the CDR3 DNA reads TGTGCCAGCTCAACGACAGGGTCGGATGGCTACACCTTC. Its translation is CASSTTGSDGYTF.

The chain joins TRBV6-1 to TRBJ1-5; 7 bases are a match to TRBD1. CDR1 is MNHNS, CDR2 SASEGT, per germline. This CDR3 has 14 amino acids. Losses at the gene ends were 6 bases for V and 5 bases for J; bases not matched to a gene: 7. The CDR3: CASREQGNDQPQHF. In DNA form, the CDR3 reads TGTGCCAGCAGAGAACAGGGGAACGATCAGCCCCAGCATTTT.

The table lists this clone with a few counts. This sequence joins TRBV10-1 and TRBJ1-1; 8 nucleotides match TRBD1. The CDR3 length is 15 residues. Germline V gives CDR1 WNHNN, CDR2 SYGVQD (reference sequence). With 5 bases clipped from V and 1 base from J, the junction kept 6 bases outside the gene matches. The CDR3 loop is CASSISGTGNTEAFF. As DNA, the CDR3 is TGCGCCAGCAGTATTTCCGGGACAGGGAACACTGAAGCTTTCTTT.

The chain recombines TRBV7-3 with TRBJ2-2; 8 nucleotides line up with TRBD2. The germline gives CDR1 SGHTA, CDR2 FQGTGA. This CDR3 comprises 15 residues. Trimming cost V 4 bases and J 2 bases; bases outside gene matches: 3. The CDR3 nucleotides read TGTGCCAGCAGCTCAAGGACTAGCAACACCGGGGAGCTGTTTTTT. Translating gives CASSSRTSNTGELFF. The variable domain in full, with the rest retrieved from reference TRBV7-3 and TRBJ2-2, is GAGVSQTPSNKVTEKGKYVELRCDPISGHTALYWYRQSLGQGPEFLIYFQGTGAADDSGLPNDRFFAVRPEGSVSTLKIQRTERGDSAVYLCASSSRTSNTGELFFGEGSRLTVL.

The chain links TRBV7-3 to TRBJ2-3, with 11 bases matching TRBD2. V lost 5 bases, J lost 3 bases, and 7 bases stayed unmatched. Germline loops: CDR1 SGHTA, CDR2 FQGTGA. This CDR3 comprises 16 residues. Here the CDR3 DNA reads TGTGCCAGCAGCCCGATAGCGGGAGGGGTGACAGATACGCAGTATTTT. Its protein product is CASSPIAGGVTDTQYF.

The chain carries TRBV7-9 and TRBJ2-3; TRBD2 agrees at 8 bases. Germline V lookup: CDR1 SEHNR, CDR2 FQNEAQ (reference sequence). V was pared by 1 base and J by 3 bases, with 3 bases of the junction left unmatched. The CDR3 runs to 15 residues. CDR3 amino acids: CASSLDGGGTDTQYF. The CDR3 coding sequence is TGTGCCAGCAGCTTAGACGGGGGGGGGACAGATACGCAGTATTTT.

J is TRBJ1-2 and V is TRBV19; D is possibly TRBD1 (6 bases). CDR1 LNHDA and CDR2 SQIVND come from the germline V gene (reference sequence). This CDR3 contains 13 residues. The V and J ends lost 5 bases and 6 bases respectively, with 13 bases between them. DNA of the CDR3: TGTGCCAGTAGTCCCAGGACAGCGGATGGCTACACCTTC. This codes for CASSPRTADGYTF.

The count of this clone is one. The chain uses TRBV6-1 and TRBJ1-1; maybe TRBD1 (5 bases). Germline lookup yields CDR1 MNHNS and CDR2 SASEGT. This CDR3 contains 13 residues. V was pared by 6 bases and J by 5 bases, with 13 bases between. DNA for the CDR3: TGTGCCAGCAGCAGACAAGGGGCTACTGAAGCTTTCTTT. Protein product: CASSRQGATEAFF.

This clone has a handful of counts. This chain links TRBV7-2 with TRBJ2-2, with TRBD2 identical over 13 bases. Looked up from germline, CDR1 is SGHTA and CDR2 is FQGNSA. V shed 5 bases and J 4 bases; nucleotides not matched to a gene: 10. This CDR3 has 18 residues. The DNA for the CDR3 is TGTGCCAGCAGCCCACGAGGACTAGCGGGAGTCACCACCGGGGAGCTGTTTTTT. It encodes CASSPRGLAGVTTGELFF.

The chain recombines TRBV21-1 with TRBJ2-2; TRBD2 was called by the table and not checked on the DNA. TRBV21-1 is classified as a pseudogene. The CDR3 has 14 residues. In DNA, the CDR3 is TGTGCCAGCGACCCTGGCGGGAGCACCGGGGAGCTGTTTTTT. Its translation: CASDPGGSTGELFF.

The chain is built from TRBV5-5 and TRBJ2-7, with 11 bases matching TRBD2. The germline CDR1 and CDR2 sequences are SGHKS and YYEKEE (reference sequence). Trimming removed 5 bases from V and 3 bases from J; junction bases left unmatched: 4. CDR3 length equals 14 residues. CDR3 amino acids: CASRRGLADYEQYF. Here the CDR3 DNA reads TGTGCCAGCAGAAGGGGACTAGCGGACTACGAGCAGTACTTC.

The chain recombines TRBV19 with TRBJ1-1, with 9 bases matching TRBD1. The V segment lost 4 bases and the J segment 6 bases; nucleotides outside the gene matches: 6. The germline V gene has CDR1 LNHDA and CDR2 SQIVND (reference sequence). The CDR3 totals 14 residues. The CDR3 nucleotides read TGTGCCAGTAGTACGACAGGGGGGGTCGCTGAAGCTTTCTTT. Protein product: CASSTTGGVAEAFF.

The rearrangement uses TRBV5-1 and TRBJ2-1; 9 bases match TRBD2. Trimming at V came to 4 bases and at J to 2 bases, leaving 10 bases not matched to a gene. Germline CDR1 SGHRS, CDR2 YFSETQ. The CDR3 totals 17 residues. For the CDR3, the DNA is TGCGCCAGCAGCCTCCCGAGGGGCGGGAGGGCCTACAATGAGCAGTTCTTC. It is translated as CASSLPRGGRAYNEQFF.